The 10 T cell receptor beta chains below come from one sample, sequenced in a study of spatial heterogeneity in lung cancer. General study points: In tumors, expanded intratumoral alpha and beta TCR counts tracked mutation counts.

A single record per CDR3 protein comes from TCRdb applying MiXCR to the 5' RACE reads. The data hold approximately 9,600 distinct CDR3 sequences, with roughly 5.5% observed a single time. Regarding time point: sample taken at primary tumor resection. No antigen has been identified for these receptors. Here the sequenced sample was lung tumor tissue, taken at surgery. The receptors were gathered from a female donor with early-stage non-small cell lung cancer.

This clonotype was seen at least ten times. The rearrangement joins TRBV7-2 to TRBJ2-5; 8 nucleotides agree with TRBD2. V dropped 6 bases and J dropped 5; count of bases not matched to a gene: 14. This CDR3 is built from 16 residues. CDR1 and CDR2 from the germline V gene are SGHTA and FQGNSA. The CDR3 DNA is TGTGCCAGCAGGAAACCGGGACTAGGGTCCGTCGAGACCCAGTACTTC. Its protein is CASRKPGLGSVETQYF.

This clonotype was recorded many times. CDR3 DNA sequence: TGTGCCAGCAGCCCATATCCTAGCGTAGGAGATACGCAGTATTTT. Translation: CASSPYPSVGDTQYF. The chain uses TRBV5-4 and TRBJ2-3; D is possibly TRBD2 (6 bases). The germline V gene has CDR1 SGHNT and CDR2 YYREEE (reference sequence). The CDR3 is made up of 15 amino acids. Trimming left V 4 bases short and J 5 bases short, with 17 bases between.

This clonotype was detected many times. The chain recombines TRBV6-5 with TRBJ2-1; perhaps TRBD2 as D (6 bases). The CDR3 runs to 14 residues. V lost 7 bases and J lost 5, with 15 bases in between. Germline CDR1 and CDR2: MNHEY and SVGAGI. Here the CDR3 reads CASTRRARDNEQFF. CDR3 DNA sequence: TGTGCCAGCACCCGGAGGGCCCGGGACAATGAGCAGTTCTTC.

This clonotype is labeled as medium-sized. This chain links TRBV25-1 with TRBJ2-5; 13 positions agree with TRBD2. Per germline, CDR1 MGHDK and CDR2 SYGVNS. The CDR3 loop spans 13 amino acids. The ends lost 5 bases at V and 12 bases at J; junction bases unmatched: 6. The DNA for the CDR3 is TGTGCCAGCAGTCCCGGGACTAGCGGGACTAAGTACTTC. Translating it yields CASSPGTSGTKYF. Full variable domain (missing parts from reference TRBV25-1 and TRBJ2-5): EADIYQTPRYLVIGTGKKITLECSQTMGHDKMYWYQQDPGMELHLIHYSYGVNSTEKGDLSSESTVSRIRTEHFPLTLESARPSHTSQYLCASSPGTSGTKYFGPGTRLLVL.

Ten or more counts support this clonotype. V gene TRBV3-1 combines with J gene TRBJ2-3; 7 nucleotides line up with TRBD2. Trimming cost V 0 bases and J 2 bases; bases outside gene matches: 5. This CDR3 has 16 amino acids. Germline V gene sequence: CDR1 LGHDT, CDR2 YNNKEL (reference sequence). This CDR3 reads CASSQDGGVPTDTQYF. The CDR3 coding sequence is TGTGCCAGCAGCCAAGATGGGGGGGTTCCCACAGATACGCAGTATTTT.

This clonotype was seen more than once but under ten times. The genes are TRBV6-2 or TRBV6-3 and TRBJ1-1; D gene unclear. From germline, CDR1 is MNHEY and CDR2 SVGEGT. This CDR3 contains 13 residues. The V end was cut by 0 bases, the J end by 1 base, with 3 bases between. CDR3: CASSYSQNTEAFF. CDR3 bases: TGTGCCAGCAGTTACTCCCAGAACACTGAAGCTTTCTTT.

This clonotype has at least ten counts. The J gene is TRBJ1-1, the V gene TRBV27, with D uncertain. Germline assignment: CDR1 MNHEY and CDR2 SMNVEV (reference sequence). The CDR3 contains 13 residues. V shed 6 bases and J shed 6 bases, with 14 bases lying between them. The CDR3 is CASSPRLKAEAFF. The CDR3 DNA sequence: TGTGCCAGCAGCCCCCGACTCAAGGCTGAAGCTTTCTTT.

This clonotype was seen a few times. The rearrangement uses TRBV6-2 or TRBV6-3 and TRBJ2-7, with no clear D. V dropped 0 bases and J dropped 2 bases, with 11 bases sitting between them. The CDR3 loop spans 15 amino acids. Germline CDR1 reads MNHEY; CDR2 reads SVGEGT. This CDR3 reads CASSYSYMGAYEQYF. The DNA for the CDR3 is TGTGCCAGCAGTTACTCCTACATGGGCGCCTACGAGCAGTACTTC.

There are many counts of this clonotype. The rearrangement joins TRBV5-4 to TRBJ2-7, with D possibly TRBD1 on 6 matching bases. V was pared by 3 bases and J by 2 bases, with 18 bases between. CDR3 length equals 16 residues. Germline V lookup: CDR1 SGHNT, CDR2 YYREEE (reference sequence). CDR3 residues: CASSSPVGTTTYEQYF. The CDR3 bases are TGTGCCAGCAGCTCCCCCGTTGGGACAACGACCTACGAGCAGTACTTC.

This clonotype was seen many times. The rearrangement uses TRBV6-2 or TRBV6-3 and TRBJ2-7; D not resolved. The CDR3 has 16 residues. Trimming removed 2 bases at V and 0 bases at J, with 14 bases between. CDR1 is MNHEY, CDR2 SVGEGT, per germline. In DNA, the CDR3 is TGTGCCAGCAGTTACCCCCTCTGGGGAAGCTCCTACGAGCAGTACTTC. Protein product: CASSYPLWGSSYEQYF.